This T cell receptor beta chain comes out of a study of CD8 T cell repertoires and HIV-1 epitope variants (TCRdb year 2020). About the full investigation: Twenty-five peptides representing autologous and known Gag and Nef epitope variants were each used to stimulate T cells in separate culture wells. Control conditions included a CMV, EBV and flu peptide pool, the Ebola AY9 epitope as negative control, and a no-peptide well. The epitopes tested covered three Gag epitope families plus Nef HW9 and YT9. Using the EasySep Human T Cell Enrichment Kit, T cells were enriched and then co-cultured with an equal number of autologous T cell-negative cells acting as antigen-presenting cells. Cultures ran for about 10 days in IMDM with gentamicin, with half-media changes on days 3 and 7 adding IL-2, IL-7 and IL-15. An aliquot of 1M T cells was saved as an uncultured baseline condition, separate from the approximately 87 T cell cultures. A total of over 65 T cell cultures were run, with each culture condition done in triplicate except for one peptide, which was done in duplicate. Broader findings and caveats from the paper: The study identified nine antigen-specific TCR beta clonotypes, 6 or 7 of which appeared to be cross-reactive for autologous or known escape epitope variants. Only TCR beta chains were identified by the assay, and proliferation to antigen, not T cell function or cytokine profile, was indicated. The Nef KF9 family was recognized by five clonotypes and the HW9 family by one, and no responses to the TAALDMSHF plasma variant were observed.

The CDR3 numbers 16 residues from cysteine through phenylalanine. The CDR3 DNA has 48 bases and is translated from base 1. Cut back by 0 bases and 2 bases, the V and J ends lie 14 bases apart. In the germline V gene (reference sequence), CDR1 corresponds to MNHEY and CDR2 to SMNVEV. About this clone: Its antigen has not been determined. Nothing much larger sits one base from this clone, and base qualities are not available.

The EasySep Human CD8+ T Cell Enrichment Kit was used on day 10 to isolate CD8+ T cells from every culture. Sequencing of TCR beta CDR3 regions was performed at survey depth on the immunoSEQ platform. The QIAamp DNA micro kit was used to extract genomic DNA from every cultured and uncultured CD8+ T cell population. The study's own analysis went as follows. Samples with under 5,000 productive reads were excluded, and this exclusion removed about 6% of the roughly 75 HIV peptide-stimulated cultures. Sequences were trimmed to CDR3 by a MANAFEST web app, and nonproductive sequences, CDR3s under 5 amino acids, and sequences not starting with C or ending with F/W were removed. To count as antigen-specific, a clonotype had to be expanded in at least 2 of 3 replicates compared with the no-peptide control at FDR 0.01, and only within one epitope family. Specific clonotypes also needed at least fivefold higher frequency than in wells stimulated with peptides from other epitope families. TCRdb's version of the immuneACCESS table is confined to in-frame rearrangements and falls short of the full clone set. An unresolved V gene accounts for under half of the shortfall where checked; the remainder is of unknown origin. V and J calls and clone size come straight from that table; D and trimming were deduced from the DNA. The sample has about 6,000 clones on record, 55% to 70% of them singletons. The ten largest account for roughly 45% of the sample.

The receptor was derived from a male donor with HIV. Sequences were obtained from cultured CD8+ T cells derived from PBMCs. The rearrangement combines TRBV27 with TRBJ2-7; the D gene is perhaps TRBD1 or TRBD2, each of them matching over 5 bases. The DNA sequence follows: TGTGCCAGCAGTTTATCGATGGGGGAGTTAACCTACGAGCAGTACTTC. It translates as CASSLSMGELTYEQYF.